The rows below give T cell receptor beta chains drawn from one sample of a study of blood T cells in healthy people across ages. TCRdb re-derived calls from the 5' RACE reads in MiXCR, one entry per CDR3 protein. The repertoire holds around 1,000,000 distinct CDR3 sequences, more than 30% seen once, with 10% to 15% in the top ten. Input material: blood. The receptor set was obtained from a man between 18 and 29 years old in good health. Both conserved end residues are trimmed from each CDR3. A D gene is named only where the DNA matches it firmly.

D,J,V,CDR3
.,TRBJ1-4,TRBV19,ASTGTKTGGEKLF
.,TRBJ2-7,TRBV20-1,SARGLGGSYEQY
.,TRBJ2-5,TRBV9,ASSERGSNQETQY
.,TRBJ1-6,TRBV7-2,ASSGGTYNSPLH
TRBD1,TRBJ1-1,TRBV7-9,ASSWNDRVSEAF
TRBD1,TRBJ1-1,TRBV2,ASSLRTGPNTEAF
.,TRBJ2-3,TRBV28,ASSFGGGGQQY
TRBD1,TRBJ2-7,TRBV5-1,ASSLAGTESYEQY
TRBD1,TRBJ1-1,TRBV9,ASSVARGGTEAF
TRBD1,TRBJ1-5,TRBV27,ASSLRTGGQPQH
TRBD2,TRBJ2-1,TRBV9,ASSLVAGRSYNEQF
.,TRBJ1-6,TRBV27,ASSLRGPLH
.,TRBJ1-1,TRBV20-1,SARRRAGKGTEAF
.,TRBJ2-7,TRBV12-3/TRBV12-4,ASSLGRVYEQY
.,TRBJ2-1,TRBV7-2,ASTQSSYNEQF
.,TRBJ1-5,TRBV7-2,ASSLVQGYQPQH
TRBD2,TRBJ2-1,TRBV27,ASSLERGTYNEQF
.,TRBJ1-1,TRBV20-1,SARDGADTEAF
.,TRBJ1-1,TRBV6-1,ASSAPGARDTNTEAF
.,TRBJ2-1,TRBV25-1,ASSDIEQTPWNEQF
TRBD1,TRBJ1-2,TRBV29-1,SVTGAGYT
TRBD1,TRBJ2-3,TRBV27,ASSLISRGLKGDTQY
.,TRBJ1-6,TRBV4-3,ASSQGGGSYNSPLH
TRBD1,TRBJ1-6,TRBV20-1,SALGGTGGDSPLH
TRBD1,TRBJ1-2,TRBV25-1,ASTSPGQGGGYT
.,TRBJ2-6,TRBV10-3,AISEGVTGANVLT
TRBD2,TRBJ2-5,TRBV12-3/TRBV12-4,ASSLAGTPYNEQY
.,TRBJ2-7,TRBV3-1,ASSQNSRDYEQY
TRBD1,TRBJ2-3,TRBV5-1,ASSSGQGANTDTQY
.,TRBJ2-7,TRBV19,ASNYRANYEQY
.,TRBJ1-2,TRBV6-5,ASSYEMHQGYT
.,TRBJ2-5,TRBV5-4,AGSFIQGGETQY
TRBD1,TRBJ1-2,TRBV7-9,ASSLDRGRFT
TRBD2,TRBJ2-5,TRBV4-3,ASSQAGGRETQY
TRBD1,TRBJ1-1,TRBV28,ASSLLRGQGANTEAF
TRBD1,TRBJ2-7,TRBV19,VSSIGTGNYEQY
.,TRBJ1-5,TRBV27,ASRWGDQPQH
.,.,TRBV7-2,ASSLRRGKTQY
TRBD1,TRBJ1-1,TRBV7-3,ASSPGRDRENTEAF
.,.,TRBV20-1,SAREGGEQY
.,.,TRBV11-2,ASRLAYEQY
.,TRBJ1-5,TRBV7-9,ASSLDFSNQPQH
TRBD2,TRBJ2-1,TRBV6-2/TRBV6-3,ASTPGLAGGHEQF
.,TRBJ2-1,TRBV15,ATSRGGGGNEQF
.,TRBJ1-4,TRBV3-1,ASSPTGISNENLF
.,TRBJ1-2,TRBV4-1,ASSQVQGSTLESYGYT
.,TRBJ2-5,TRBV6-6,ASREASSYGQY
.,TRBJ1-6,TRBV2,ASSVGQRNSPLH
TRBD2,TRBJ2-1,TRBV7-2,ASSPRSGLAGGRNEQF
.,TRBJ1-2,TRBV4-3,ASSQAKQGIYGYT
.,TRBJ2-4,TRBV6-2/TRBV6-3,ASSRYREQAKNIQY
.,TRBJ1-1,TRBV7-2,ASRLSRANTEAF
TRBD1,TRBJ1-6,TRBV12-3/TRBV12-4,ASSMGQSLNSPLH
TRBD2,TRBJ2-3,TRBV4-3,ASSQGEAGITDTQY